A selection of T cell receptor beta chains follows, all from one sample in a study of T cells in Graves' hyperthyroidism and ophthalmopathy. TCRdb re-called the multiplex PCR reads through MiXCR, storing one row per CDR3 protein. The data hold hundreds of thousands of distinct CDR3 sequences, with around 40% observed a single time. The sequencing sample was made of blood. The receptor source for this set is a woman between 35 and 50 years old with Graves' hyperthyroidism. CDR3s include the opening cysteine and the closing phenylalanine or tryptophan. Clone sizes are given selectively: once, few, many, or a class where the clone is expanded.

J gene	clone size	V gene	CDR3 protein
TRBJ2-7	.	TRBV7-9	CASSLGRAYEQHF
TRBJ1-1	many	TRBV7-6	CASSLAPELNTEAFF
TRBJ2-2	.	TRBV5-1	CASSRHSDSLTGELFF
TRBJ2-2	few	TRBV10-3	CASSGGREGTGELFF
TRBJ1-2	.	TRBV7-2	CASSRGQGSNYGYTF
TRBJ1-1	.	TRBV15	CATSNLETRDGTKAFF
TRBJ2-7	.	TRBV24-1	CASSLSFSGTGIDEQYF
TRBJ1-1	few	TRBV12-3/TRBV12-4	CASRSPILMNTEAFF
TRBJ1-3	.	TRBV5-8	CASSLMSGVGRSGNTIYF
TRBJ1-2	many	TRBV9	CASSAHYGYTF
TRBJ1-2	few	TRBV7-9	CASSPGTGAYGYTF
TRBJ1-5	few	TRBV12-3/TRBV12-4	CASSPPQGLVVGQPQHF
TRBJ2-5	few	TRBV6-5	CASSYLGARTQYF
TRBJ1-5	few	TRBV7-9	CASCVRGTGLQPQHF
TRBJ1-5	.	TRBV25-1	CASSQGQVINRPQHF
TRBJ1-4	few	TRBV6-1	CASRTEPGSEKLFF
TRBJ1-2	.	TRBV4-1	CASSELGGGYGYTF
TRBJ2-7	many	TRBV28	CASSLYSYEQYF
TRBJ1-1	.	TRBV20-1	CSAQDRNTEAFF
TRBJ1-5	.	TRBV12-3/TRBV12-4	CASTPNEYPQPQHF
TRBJ1-5	.	TRBV10-1	CAGRDSPKQWGNQPQHF
TRBJ2-5	many	TRBV7-9	CATHSQGAKETQYF
TRBJ1-1	.	TRBV24-1	CASNHQGDTEAFF
TRBJ1-1	few	TRBV28	CASSLFGQEAFF
TRBJ1-1	few	TRBV12-3/TRBV12-4	CASSLSPWVQAFF
TRBJ1-1	.	TRBV6-5	CASSREDEAFF
TRBJ1-1	many	TRBV2	CASRSGTLNTEAFF
TRBJ1-5	.	TRBV19	CASSIRGQGALGISNQPQHF
TRBJ2-5	.	TRBV14	CASSTQQGPSPIETQYF
TRBJ2-2	.	TRBV7-9	CASSLQGQGITGELFF
TRBJ1-1	few	TRBV6-5	CASTLTMNTEAFF
TRBJ1-2	.	TRBV20-1	CSAHTGDNYGYTF
TRBJ1-1	.	TRBV6-6	CTSSYASSTEAFF
TRBJ1-1	many	TRBV7-3	CASSLTGGMNTEAFF
TRBJ1-6	many	TRBV5-6	CASSLPQDSPFHF
TRBJ1-6	many	TRBV6-5	CASSYSILRSPLHF
TRBJ1-1	many	TRBV11-3	CASTLGIGARDTEAFF
TRBJ2-5	many	TRBV29-1	CSVSVGGGETQYF
TRBJ1-2	many	TRBV19	CASTWTGGARGYTF
TRBJ2-7	few	TRBV20-1	CSARRDFFTTYEQYF